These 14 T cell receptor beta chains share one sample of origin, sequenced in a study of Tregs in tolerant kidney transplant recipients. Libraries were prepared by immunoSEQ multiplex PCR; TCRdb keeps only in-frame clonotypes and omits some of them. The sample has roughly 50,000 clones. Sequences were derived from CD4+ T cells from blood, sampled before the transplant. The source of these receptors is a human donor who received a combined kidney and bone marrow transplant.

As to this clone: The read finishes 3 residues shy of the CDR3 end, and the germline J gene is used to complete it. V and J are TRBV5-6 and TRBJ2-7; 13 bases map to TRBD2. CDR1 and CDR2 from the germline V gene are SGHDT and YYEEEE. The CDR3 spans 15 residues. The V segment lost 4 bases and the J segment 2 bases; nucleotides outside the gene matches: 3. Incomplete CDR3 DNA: TGTGCCAGCAGCCCTGGACTAGCGGGAGCCTACGAG. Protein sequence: CASSPGLAGAYE. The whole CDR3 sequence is CASSPGLAGAYEQYF.

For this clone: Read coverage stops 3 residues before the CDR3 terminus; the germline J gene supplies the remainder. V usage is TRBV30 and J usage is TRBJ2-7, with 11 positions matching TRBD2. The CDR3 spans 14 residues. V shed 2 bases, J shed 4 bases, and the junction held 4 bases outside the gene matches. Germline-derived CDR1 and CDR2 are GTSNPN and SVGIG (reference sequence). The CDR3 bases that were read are TGTGCCTGGAGTACTAGCGGGGGTAGGTACGAG. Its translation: CAWSTSGGRYE. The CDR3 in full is CAWSTSGGRYEQYF.

The sequenced CDR3 bases are TGTGCCAGCTCCCAGGGACAGGGATATGGAAAA. This encodes CASSQGQGYGK. The whole CDR3 protein reads CASSQGQGYGKLFF. This sequence joins TRBV18 and TRBJ1-4; 9 positions match TRBD1. The read ends 3 residues early relative to the CDR3; the germline J gene fills the gap. Germline CDR1 is KGHSH and CDR2 is LQKENI. Trimming at V came to 6 bases and at J to 10 bases, leaving 9 bases not matched to a gene. This CDR3 is built from 14 residues.

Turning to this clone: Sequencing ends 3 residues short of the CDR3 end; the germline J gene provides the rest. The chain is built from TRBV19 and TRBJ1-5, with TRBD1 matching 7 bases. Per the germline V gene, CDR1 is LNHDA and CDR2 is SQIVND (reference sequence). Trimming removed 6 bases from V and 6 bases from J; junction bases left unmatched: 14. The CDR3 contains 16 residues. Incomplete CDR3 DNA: TGTGCCAGTAGCCCAGTGGGAAAGGGGGCTGGTCAGCCC. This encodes CASSPVGKGAGQP. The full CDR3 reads CASSPVGKGAGQPQHF. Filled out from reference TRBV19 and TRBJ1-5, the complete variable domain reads DGGITQSPKYLFRKEGQNVTLSCEQNLNHDAMYWYRQDPGQGLRLIYYSQIVNDFQKGDIAEGYSVSREKKESFPLTVTSAQKNPTAFYLCASSPVGKGAGQPQHFGDGTRLSIL.

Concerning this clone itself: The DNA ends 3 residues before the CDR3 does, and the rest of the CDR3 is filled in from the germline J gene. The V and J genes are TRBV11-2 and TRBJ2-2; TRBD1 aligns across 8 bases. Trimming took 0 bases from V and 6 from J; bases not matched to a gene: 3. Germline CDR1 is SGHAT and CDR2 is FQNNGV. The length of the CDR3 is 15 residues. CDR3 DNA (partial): TGTGCCAGCAGCTTAGAAGCAGGGGGCTCCGGGGAG. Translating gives CASSLEAGGSGE. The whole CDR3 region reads CASSLEAGGSGELFF.

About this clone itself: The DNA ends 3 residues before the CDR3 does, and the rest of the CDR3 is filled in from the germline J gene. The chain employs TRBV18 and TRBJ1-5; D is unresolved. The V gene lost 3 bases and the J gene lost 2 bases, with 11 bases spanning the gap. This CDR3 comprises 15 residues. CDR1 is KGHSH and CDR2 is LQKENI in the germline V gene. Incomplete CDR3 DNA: TGTGCCAGCTCACCTTTGAGTTCGGGCAATCAGCCC. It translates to CASSPLSSGNQP. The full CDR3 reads CASSPLSSGNQPQHF.

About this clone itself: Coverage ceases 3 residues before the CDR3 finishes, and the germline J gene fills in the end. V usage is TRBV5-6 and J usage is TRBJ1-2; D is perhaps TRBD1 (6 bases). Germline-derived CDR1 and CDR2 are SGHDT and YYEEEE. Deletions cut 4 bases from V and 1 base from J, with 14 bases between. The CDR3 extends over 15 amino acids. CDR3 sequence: CASSQGQKHNYGYTF. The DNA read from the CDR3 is TGTGCCAGCAGCCAGGGACAAAAACATAACTATGGC.

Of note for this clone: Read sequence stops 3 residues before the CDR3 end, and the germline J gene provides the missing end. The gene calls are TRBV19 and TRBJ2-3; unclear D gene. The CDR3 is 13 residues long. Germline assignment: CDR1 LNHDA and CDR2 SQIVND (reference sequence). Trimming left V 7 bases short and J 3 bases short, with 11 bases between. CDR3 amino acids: CASIVTRTDTQYF. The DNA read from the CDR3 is TGTGCCAGTATCGTGACTCGGACAGATACG. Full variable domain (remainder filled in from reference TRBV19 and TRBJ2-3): DGGITQSPKYLFRKEGQNVTLSCEQNLNHDAMYWYRQDPGQGLRLIYYSQIVNDFQKGDIAEGYSVSREKKESFPLTVTSAQKNPTAFYLCASIVTRTDTQYFGPGTRLTVL.

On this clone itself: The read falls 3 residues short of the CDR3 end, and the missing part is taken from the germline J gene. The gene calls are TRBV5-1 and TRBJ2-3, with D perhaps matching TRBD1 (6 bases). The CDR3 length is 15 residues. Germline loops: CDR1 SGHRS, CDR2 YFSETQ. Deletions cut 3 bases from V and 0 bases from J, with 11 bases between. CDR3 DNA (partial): TGCGCCAGCAGCTATGGGACACCTAGCACAGATACG. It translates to CASSYGTPSTDT. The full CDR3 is CASSYGTPSTDTQYF.

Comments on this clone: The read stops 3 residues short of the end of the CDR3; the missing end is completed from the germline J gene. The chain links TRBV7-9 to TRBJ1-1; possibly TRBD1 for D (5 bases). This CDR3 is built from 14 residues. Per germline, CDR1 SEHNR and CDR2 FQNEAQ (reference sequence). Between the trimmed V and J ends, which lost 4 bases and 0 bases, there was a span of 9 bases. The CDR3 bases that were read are TGTGCCAGCAGCTCGACGGACATGAACACTGAA. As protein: CASSSTDMNTE. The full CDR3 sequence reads CASSSTDMNTEAFF.

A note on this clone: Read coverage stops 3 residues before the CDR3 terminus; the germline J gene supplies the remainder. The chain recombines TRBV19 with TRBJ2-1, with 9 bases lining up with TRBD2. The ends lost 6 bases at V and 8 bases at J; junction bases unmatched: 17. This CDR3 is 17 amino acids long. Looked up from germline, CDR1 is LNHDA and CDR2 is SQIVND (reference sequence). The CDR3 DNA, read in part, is TGTGCCAGTAGGGGACCCGGGACTAGCACTCGCGGGGATGAG. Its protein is CASRGPGTSTRGDE. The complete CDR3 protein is CASRGPGTSTRGDEQFF.

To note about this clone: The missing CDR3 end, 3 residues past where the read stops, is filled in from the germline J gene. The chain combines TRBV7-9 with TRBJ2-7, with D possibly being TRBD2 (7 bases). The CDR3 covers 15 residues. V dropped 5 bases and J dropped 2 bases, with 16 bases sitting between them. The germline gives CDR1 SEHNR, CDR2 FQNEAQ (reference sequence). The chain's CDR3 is CASSPRRGAAYEQYF. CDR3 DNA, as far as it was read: TGTGCCAGCAGCCCCAGACGGGGGGCCGCCTACGAG.

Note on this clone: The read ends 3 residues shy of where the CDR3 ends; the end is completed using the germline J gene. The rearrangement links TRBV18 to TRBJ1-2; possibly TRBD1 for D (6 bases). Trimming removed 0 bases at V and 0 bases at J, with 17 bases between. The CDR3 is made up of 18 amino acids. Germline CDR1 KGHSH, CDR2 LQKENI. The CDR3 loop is CASSPPLGANLANYGYTF. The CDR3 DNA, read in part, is TGTGCCAGCTCACCACCGTTGGGGGCGAATTTAGCTAACTATGGC.

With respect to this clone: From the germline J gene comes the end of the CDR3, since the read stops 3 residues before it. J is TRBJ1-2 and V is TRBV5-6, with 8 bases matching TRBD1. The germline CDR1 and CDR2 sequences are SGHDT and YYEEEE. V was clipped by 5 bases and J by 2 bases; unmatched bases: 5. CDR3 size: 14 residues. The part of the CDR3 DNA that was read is TGTGCCAGCAGTCTTTGGACAGGGAACTATGGC. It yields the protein CASSLWTGNYG. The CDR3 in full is CASSLWTGNYGYTF.